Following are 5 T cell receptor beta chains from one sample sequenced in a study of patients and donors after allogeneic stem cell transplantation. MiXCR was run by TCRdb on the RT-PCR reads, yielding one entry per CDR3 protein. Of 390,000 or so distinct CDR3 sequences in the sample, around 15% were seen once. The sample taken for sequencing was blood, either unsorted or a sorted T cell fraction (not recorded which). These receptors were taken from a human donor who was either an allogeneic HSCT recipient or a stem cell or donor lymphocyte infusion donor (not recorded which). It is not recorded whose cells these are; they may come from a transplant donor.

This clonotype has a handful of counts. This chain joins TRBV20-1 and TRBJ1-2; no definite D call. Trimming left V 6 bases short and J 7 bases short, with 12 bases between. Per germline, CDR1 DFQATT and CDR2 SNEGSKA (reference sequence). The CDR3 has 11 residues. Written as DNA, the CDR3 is TGCAGTGCAAGCCGCCCCGCTGGCTACACCTTC. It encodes CSASRPAGYTF.

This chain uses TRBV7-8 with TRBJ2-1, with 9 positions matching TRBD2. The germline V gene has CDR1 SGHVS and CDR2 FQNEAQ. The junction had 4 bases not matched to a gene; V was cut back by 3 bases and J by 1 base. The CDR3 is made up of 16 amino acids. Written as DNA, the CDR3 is TGTGCCAGCAGCTTTAGACTAGCGGAGTCCTACAATGAGCAGTTCTTC. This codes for CASSFRLAESYNEQFF.

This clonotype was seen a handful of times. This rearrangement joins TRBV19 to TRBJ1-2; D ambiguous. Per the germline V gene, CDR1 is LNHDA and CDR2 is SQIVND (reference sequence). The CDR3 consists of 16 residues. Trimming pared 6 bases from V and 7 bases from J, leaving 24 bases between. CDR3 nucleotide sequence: TGTGCCAGTAGCTTCGTCGCACCCCGGGGATTTTTTGGCTACACCTTC. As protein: CASSFVAPRGFFGYTF.

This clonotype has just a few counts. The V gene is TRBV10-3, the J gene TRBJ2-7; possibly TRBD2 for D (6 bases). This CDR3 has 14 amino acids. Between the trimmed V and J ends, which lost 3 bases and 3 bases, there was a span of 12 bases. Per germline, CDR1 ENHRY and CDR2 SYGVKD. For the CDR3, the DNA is TGTGCCATCAGTGAAAGCGGGCCCTACTACGAGCAGTACTTC. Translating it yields CAISESGPYYEQYF.

CDR3 region: CASSFLGGVNEQFF. The CDR3 DNA sequence: TGTGCCAGCAGCTTCTTAGGGGGGGTGAATGAGCAGTTCTTC. The chain uses TRBV7-6 and TRBJ2-1; perhaps TRBD2 as D (7 bases). The CDR3 spans 14 residues. Looked up from germline, CDR1 is SGHVS and CDR2 is FNYEAQ. The ends were cut back, 3 bases at V and 7 bases at J, with 13 bases in the middle.